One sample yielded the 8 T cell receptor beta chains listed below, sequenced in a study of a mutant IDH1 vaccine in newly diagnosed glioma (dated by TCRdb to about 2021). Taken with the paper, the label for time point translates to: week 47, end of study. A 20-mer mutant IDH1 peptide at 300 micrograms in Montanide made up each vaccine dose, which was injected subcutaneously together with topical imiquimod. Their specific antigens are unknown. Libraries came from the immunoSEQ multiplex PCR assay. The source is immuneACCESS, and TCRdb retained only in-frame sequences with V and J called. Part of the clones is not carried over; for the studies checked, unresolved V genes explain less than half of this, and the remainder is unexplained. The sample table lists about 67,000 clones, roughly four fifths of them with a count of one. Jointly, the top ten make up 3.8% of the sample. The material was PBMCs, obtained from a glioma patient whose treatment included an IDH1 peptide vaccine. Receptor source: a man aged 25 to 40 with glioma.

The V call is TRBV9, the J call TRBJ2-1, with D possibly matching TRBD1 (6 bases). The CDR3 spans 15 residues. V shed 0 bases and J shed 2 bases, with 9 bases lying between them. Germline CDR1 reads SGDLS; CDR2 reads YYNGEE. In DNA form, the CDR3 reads TGTGCCAGCAGCGTAGTAGGGGGAACCTACAATGAGCAGTTCTTC. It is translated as CASSVVGGTYNEQFF. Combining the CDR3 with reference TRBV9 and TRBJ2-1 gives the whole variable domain DSGVTQTPKHLITATGQRVTLRCSPRSGDLSVYWYQQSLDQGLQFLIQYYNGEERAKGNILERFSAQQFPDLHSELNLSSLELGDSALYFCASSVVGGTYNEQFFGPGTRLTVL.

The CDR3 sequence: CASSYGVKDNEQFF. The CDR3 DNA reads TGTGCCAGCAGTTACGGGGTTAAGGACAATGAGCAGTTCTTC. The chain has TRBV6-5 and TRBJ2-1, with unresolved D. V was shortened by 2 bases and J by 5 bases, with 10 bases between the two germline ends. This CDR3 comprises 14 residues. The V gene's germline CDR1 is MNHEY and CDR2 SVGAGI.

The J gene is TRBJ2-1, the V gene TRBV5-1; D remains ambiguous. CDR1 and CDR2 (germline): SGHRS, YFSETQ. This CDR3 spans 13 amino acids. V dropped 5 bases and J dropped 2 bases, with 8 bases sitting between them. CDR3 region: CASSLDAYNEQFF. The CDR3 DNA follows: TGCGCCAGCAGTCTAGACGCCTACAATGAGCAGTTCTTC.

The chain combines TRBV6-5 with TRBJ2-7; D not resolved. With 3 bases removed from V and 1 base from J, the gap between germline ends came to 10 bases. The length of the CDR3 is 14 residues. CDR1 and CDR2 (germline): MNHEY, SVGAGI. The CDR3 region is CASSYRQRSYEQYF. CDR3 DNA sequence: TGTGCCAGCAGTTATCGACAACGGTCCTACGAGCAGTACTTC.

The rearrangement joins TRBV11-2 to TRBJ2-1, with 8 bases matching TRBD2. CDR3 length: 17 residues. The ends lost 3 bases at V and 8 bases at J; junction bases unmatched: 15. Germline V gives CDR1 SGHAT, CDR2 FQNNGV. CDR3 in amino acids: CASSFFSGGPPGDEQFF. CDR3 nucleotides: TGTGCCAGCAGCTTTTTCAGCGGGGGCCCCCCGGGCGATGAGCAGTTCTTC.

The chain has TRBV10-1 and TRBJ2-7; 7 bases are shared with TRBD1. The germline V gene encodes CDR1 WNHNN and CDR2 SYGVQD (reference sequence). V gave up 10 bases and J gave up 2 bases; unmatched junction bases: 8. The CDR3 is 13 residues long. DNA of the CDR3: TGCGCCAACCCTGACAGGGCCACCTACGAGCAGTACTTC. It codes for CANPDRATYEQYF.

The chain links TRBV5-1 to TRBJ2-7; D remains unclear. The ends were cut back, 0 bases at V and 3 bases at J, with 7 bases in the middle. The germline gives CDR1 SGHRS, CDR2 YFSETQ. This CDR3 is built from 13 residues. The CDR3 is CASSLASDYEQYF. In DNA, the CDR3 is TGCGCCAGCAGCTTGGCCTCGGACTACGAGCAGTACTTC.

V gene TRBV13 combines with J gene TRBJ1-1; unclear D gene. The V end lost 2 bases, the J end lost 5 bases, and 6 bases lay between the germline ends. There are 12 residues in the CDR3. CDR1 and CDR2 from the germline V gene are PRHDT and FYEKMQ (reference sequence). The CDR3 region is CASSLFGTEAFF. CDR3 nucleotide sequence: TGTGCCAGCAGCTTATTTGGGACTGAAGCTTTCTTT.